One and the same sample provided the 26 T cell receptor beta chains below, sequenced in a study of cytomegalovirus exposure and HLA in healthy donors. PCR primers comprised 60 Vbeta and 13 Jbeta primers. This table comes from immunoSEQ multiplex PCR, and its TCRdb copy is limited to in-frame clones, with some not included. The sample includes 120,000 to 150,000 clones, about 75% of them seen just once. Sequencing used PBMCs. The receptors stem from a woman aged 25-40 years in good health and CMV-seronegative.

This chain joins TRBV7-2 and TRBJ2-5; D uncertain. The CDR3 has 15 residues. CDR1 and CDR2 from the germline V gene are SGHTA and FQGNSA. Trimming removed 1 base at V and 1 base at J, with 10 bases between. CDR3 sequence (DNA): TGTGCCAGCAGCTTAGGGGCGAGCAGCCAAGAGACCCAGTACTTC. Translation gives CASSLGASSQETQYF.

The V gene is TRBV7-8, the J gene TRBJ1-5; 7 bases align to TRBD1. CDR3 length equals 15 residues. After removal of 0 bases from V and 6 bases from J, the junction contained 5 bases not matched to a gene. CDR1 is SGHVS, CDR2 FQNEAQ, per germline. This CDR3 reads CASSLADRAGQPQHF. The DNA for the CDR3 is TGTGCCAGCAGCTTAGCCGACAGGGCAGGTCAGCCCCAGCATTTT.

This clone was counted a single time. The chain carries TRBV9 and TRBJ2-7, with 8 bases aligning to TRBD1. Germline CDR1 and CDR2: SGDLS and YYNGEE. V lost 3 bases and J lost 2; bases outside the gene matches: 4. This CDR3 is built from 14 residues. CDR3 DNA: TGTGCCAGCAGCGCGACAGGGGACCCCTACGAGCAGTACTTC. Protein: CASSATGDPYEQYF.

This chain connects TRBV28 to TRBJ2-7; D possibly corresponds to TRBD2 (6 bases). Trimming shortened V by 2 bases and J by 5 bases, and 7 bases separated the two germline ends. Germline-derived CDR1 and CDR2 are MDHEN and SYDVKM. The CDR3 has 12 amino acids. CDR3 loop: CASSLTGDEQYF. The CDR3 DNA follows: TGTGCCAGCAGTTTAACGGGAGACGAGCAGTACTTC.

The gene calls are TRBV5-1 and TRBJ1-2, with TRBD1 matching 12 bases. V was clipped by 4 bases and J by 4 bases; unmatched bases: 14. The CDR3 extends over 18 amino acids. Germline V gene lookup returns CDR1 SGHRS and CDR2 YFSETQ. The CDR3 sequence is CASSPAGMGQGAGYGYTF. The DNA for the CDR3 is TGCGCCAGCAGCCCCGCGGGTATGGGACAGGGGGCTGGCTATGGCTACACCTTC.

This rearrangement joins TRBV6-4 to TRBJ2-2; 10 bases line up with TRBD2. V shed 6 bases, J shed 3 bases, and the junction held 4 bases outside the gene matches. Germline CDR1 is MRHNA and CDR2 is SNTAGT. This CDR3 spans 15 amino acids. The CDR3 region has the DNA TGTGCCAGCAGCCGGACTAGCGGTGACACCGGGGAGCTGTTTTTT. Translating it yields CASSRTSGDTGELFF.

About this clone: Other DNA sequences in this specimen translate into the identical CDR3. The chain is built from TRBV28 and TRBJ2-5; 9 bases line up with TRBD2. The CDR3 totals 14 residues. The J segment lost 4 bases and the V segment lost 3 bases, leaving 3 bases of the junction unmatched. Germline V gives CDR1 MDHEN, CDR2 SYDVKM. CDR3 sequence reads: CASSFPSGVETQYF. CDR3 nucleotides: TGTGCCAGCAGTTTCCCTAGCGGGGTAGAGACCCAGTACTTC.

The chain uses TRBV11-3 and TRBJ2-5, with 7 bases lining up with TRBD1. The trim removed 5 bases at V and 4 bases at J, leaving 4 bases unmatched. Germline CDR1 is SGHNT and CDR2 is YENEEA. The CDR3 runs to 13 residues. Written as DNA, the CDR3 is TGTGCCAGCAGCCCGACAGGGCGAGAGACCCAGTACTTC. Translation gives CASSPTGRETQYF.

This chain uses TRBV2 with TRBJ2-4, with D possibly being TRBD2 (6 bases). Germline-derived CDR1 and CDR2 are SNHLY and FYNNEI. The CDR3 extends over 11 amino acids. V was clipped by 3 bases and J by 9 bases, with 6 bases between them. DNA of the CDR3: TGTGCCAGCAGTGAGGAGGGCATTCAGTACTTC. Its protein is CASSEEGIQYF.

This sequence joins TRBV11-1 and TRBJ2-1; D gene unclear. CDR1 and CDR2 (germline): SGHAT, FQDESV (reference sequence). V was shortened by 5 bases and J by 0 bases, with 14 bases between the two germline ends. This CDR3 contains 16 residues. CDR3 nucleotides: TGTGCCAGCAGCCTGCGGCTCTTCGGCTCCTACAATGAGCAGTTCTTC. It yields the protein CASSLRLFGSYNEQFF.

About this clone itself: One end of the junction varies from germline; a read error may be responsible. The chain is built from TRBV19 and TRBJ1-5, with a weak D call TRBD1 (6 bases). The germline V gene has CDR1 LNHDA and CDR2 SQIVND (reference sequence). This CDR3 is built from 14 residues. CDR3 in DNA: TGTGCCAGTACTATAAGGGGGGGACTTTTGGCCCAGCATTTT. The encoded protein is CASTIRGGLLAQHF.

The V and J genes are TRBV5-1 and TRBJ2-5; TRBD1 agrees at 7 bases. Germline V lookup: CDR1 SGHRS, CDR2 YFSETQ. V trimming: 0 bases; J trimming: 0 bases; junction bases outside the gene matches: 11. The CDR3 length is 18 residues. CDR3 bases: TGCGCCAGCAGCTTGGGTTACGGGGACAGAATGTACCAAGAGACCCAGTACTTC. Its translation: CASSLGYGDRMYQETQYF. The full variable domain, completed using reference TRBV5-1 and TRBJ2-5, is KAGVTQTPRYLIKTRGQQVTLSCSPISGHRSVSWYQQTPGQGLQFLFEYFSETQRNKGNFPGRFSGRQFSNSRSEMNVSTLELGDSALYLCASSLGYGDRMYQETQYFGPGTRLLVL.

J is TRBJ2-3 and V is TRBV5-6; D gene ambiguous. V was cut by 3 bases and J by 6 bases, with 14 bases left in between. The CDR3 totals 14 residues. Germline assignment: CDR1 SGHDT and CDR2 YYEEEE. The CDR3 nucleotides are TGTGCCAGCAGCTATCTTAATTATCCCGATACGCAGTATTTT. It translates to CASSYLNYPDTQYF. The complete variable domain, with remaining parts taken from reference TRBV5-6 and TRBJ2-3, reads DAGVTQSPTHLIKTRGQQVTLRCSPKSGHDTVSWYQQALGQGPQFIFQYYEEEERQRGNFPDRFSGHQFPNYSSELNVNALLLGDSALYLCASSYLNYPDTQYFGPGTRLTVL.

V is TRBV11-2 and J is TRBJ2-7, with TRBD2 identical over 9 bases. Trimming at V came to 5 bases and at J to 2 bases, leaving 10 bases not matched to a gene. The CDR3 extends over 16 amino acids. The V gene's germline CDR1 is SGHAT and CDR2 FQNNGV. The CDR3 DNA reads as TGTGCCAGCAGCCCAGAATACGCGGGAGGGACCTACGAGCAGTACTTC. It translates to CASSPEYAGGTYEQYF.

Comment on this clone: The junction does not match germline at one end; this may be a read error. V is TRBV7-9 and J is TRBJ1-2; 10 nucleotides agree with TRBD1. Germline V gene lookup returns CDR1 SEHNR and CDR2 FQNEAQ (reference sequence). The CDR3 runs to 16 residues. CDR3 nucleotide sequence: TGTTCCAGCAGCTTAACACCCCCGGGACAGGGGTATGGCTACACCTTC. It codes for CSSSLTPPGQGYGYTF.

There are a few counts of this clone. The chain has TRBV18 and TRBJ1-1; D may be TRBD1 (6 bases). Germline loops: CDR1 KGHSH, CDR2 LQKENI. The CDR3 loop spans 13 amino acids. The V and J ends lost 6 bases and 5 bases respectively, with 13 bases between them. This CDR3 reads CASSSGGRTEAFF. The DNA of the CDR3 is TGTGCCAGCTCCTCGGGGGGCCGGACTGAAGCTTTCTTT.

Only a few counts were recorded for this clone. This rearrangement joins TRBV27 to TRBJ2-1, with a weak D call TRBD2 (6 bases). The CDR3 has 17 residues. The V gene lost 8 bases and the J gene lost 0 bases, with 20 bases spanning the gap. Germline CDR1 reads MNHEY; CDR2 reads SMNVEV (reference sequence). CDR3 residues: CASVGLRGAGSYNEQFF. CDR3 coding DNA: TGTGCCAGCGTGGGGTTACGCGGGGCGGGCTCCTACAATGAGCAGTTCTTC.

This clone has just a few counts. The rearrangement uses TRBV5-1 and TRBJ1-1; D unresolved. Germline V gene data show CDR1 as SGHRS and CDR2 as YFSETQ. V was shortened by 7 bases and J by 4 bases, with 17 bases between the two germline ends. The CDR3 loop spans 14 amino acids. The CDR3 nucleotides are TGCGCCAGCGGTCCGGCCGTTGAGGGCACTGAAGCTTTCTTT. Its translation is CASGPAVEGTEAFF.

The rearrangement joins TRBV7-2 to TRBJ2-3, with 13 bases lining up with TRBD2. J gave up 3 bases and V 1 base, and 4 bases lay outside the gene matches. The CDR3 is 17 residues long. Germline CDR1 and CDR2: SGHTA and FQGNSA. Written as DNA, the CDR3 is TGTGCCAGCAGCTTAGGGATGACTAGCGGGGGGACAGATACGCAGTATTTT. Protein product: CASSLGMTSGGTDTQYF.

This chain links TRBV5-3 with TRBJ2-7, with D perhaps TRBD2 (5 bases). TRBV5-3 carries the ORF label, with uncertain function. The CDR3 has 15 residues. The V gene lost 2 bases and the J gene lost 2 bases, with 14 bases spanning the gap. The CDR3 sequence: CARSLLAGRPYEQYV. The DNA of the CDR3 is TGTGCCAGAAGCTTACTGGCGGGCAGGCCCTACGAGCAGTACGTC.

The V and J genes are TRBV13 and TRBJ2-7; 8 bases are shared with TRBD1. Germline CDR1 is PRHDT and CDR2 is FYEKMQ (reference sequence). CDR3 length: 15 residues. V lost 5 bases to trimming and J lost 1 base; unmatched junction nucleotides: 7. CDR3 sequence reads: CASSPFGQGSYEQYF. The CDR3 nucleotides read TGTGCCAGCAGCCCCTTCGGACAGGGATCCTACGAGCAGTACTTC.

This chain uses TRBV9 with TRBJ2-7, with 7 positions matching TRBD2. The germline gives CDR1 SGDLS, CDR2 YYNGEE. V gave up 1 base and J gave up 6 bases; unmatched junction bases: 7. The CDR3 is made up of 14 amino acids. CDR3 nucleotide sequence: TGTGCCAGCAGCGTACTAGCGGACCCTCTCGAGCAGTACTTC. This codes for CASSVLADPLEQYF. Together with reference TRBV9 and TRBJ2-7, the CDR3 gives the full variable domain: DSGVTQTPKHLITATGQRVTLRCSPRSGDLSVYWYQQSLDQGLQFLIQYYNGEERAKGNILERFSAQQFPDLHSELNLSSLELGDSALYFCASSVLADPLEQYFGPGTRLTVT.

J is TRBJ2-1 and V is TRBV7-2; D call uncertain. Germline assignment: CDR1 SGHTA and CDR2 FQGNSA. The CDR3 is 13 residues long. Trimming left V 3 bases short and J 5 bases short, with 8 bases between. The CDR3 here is CASSLNKDNEQFF. The CDR3 DNA follows: TGTGCCAGCAGCTTGAACAAAGACAATGAGCAGTTCTTC. The variable domain in full, completed from reference TRBV7-2 and TRBJ2-1, reads GAGVSQSPSNKVTEKGKDVELRCDPISGHTALYWYRQSLGQGLEFLIYFQGNSAPDKSGLPSDRFSAERTGGSVSTLTIQRTQQEDSAVYLCASSLNKDNEQFFGPGTRLTVL.

The chain joins TRBV29-1 to TRBJ2-3; weak D call: TRBD2 (7 bases). Trimming took off 8 bases at V and 2 bases at J, with 14 bases between the two ends. Germline CDR1 is SQVTM and CDR2 is ANQGSEA. This CDR3 region has 13 residues. The CDR3 sequence is CSSQGGATDTQYF. As DNA, the CDR3 is TGCAGCTCACAGGGAGGGGCCACAGATACGCAGTATTTT.

J is TRBJ2-1 and V is TRBV5-1; D perhaps matches TRBD2 (5 bases). The length of the CDR3 is 16 residues. The germline gives CDR1 SGHRS, CDR2 YFSETQ. Trimming removed 0 bases from V and 0 bases from J, with 10 bases in between. The CDR3: CASSLAGLSSYNEQFF. The DNA for the CDR3 is TGCGCCAGCAGCTTGGCGGGGTTAAGCTCCTACAATGAGCAGTTCTTC.

The count of this clone is one. The V call is TRBV7-8, the J call TRBJ2-1, with D possibly TRBD2 on 6 matching bases. The CDR3 extends over 15 amino acids. The V gene's germline CDR1 is SGHVS and CDR2 FQNEAQ. The V end lost 5 bases, the J end lost 4 bases, and 15 bases lay between the germline ends. This CDR3 is CASSPRGTPYNEQFF. The CDR3 nucleotides read TGTGCCAGCAGCCCCCGGGGGACCCCATACAATGAGCAGTTCTTC. Combining the CDR3 with reference TRBV7-8 and TRBJ2-1 gives the whole variable domain GAGVSQSPRYKVAKRGQDVALRCDPISGHVSLFWYQQALGQGPEFLTYFQNEAQLDKSGLPSDRFFAERPEGSVSTLKIQRTQQEDSAVYLCASSPRGTPYNEQFFGPGTRLTVL.